This T cell receptor beta chain was sequenced during a study of OX40 agonist ivuxolimab in advanced cancers. Study summary: In this cohort, patients received ivuxolimab, an agonistic anti-OX40 (CD134) antibody.

The data were produced by immunoSEQ multiplex PCR, yet TCRdb's version contains in-frame clones alone and is incomplete. The data hold tens of thousands of clones, with roughly 80% observed a single time. Germline loops: CDR1 WSHSY, CDR2 SAAADI. The V gene lost 7 bases and the J gene lost 4 bases, with 12 bases spanning the gap. This CDR3 region has 13 residues. V usage is TRBV10-2 and J usage is TRBJ2-3; weak D call: TRBD1 (5 bases). The TCR was taken from an adult with an advanced solid tumor such as melanoma, head and neck, liver or kidney cancer. The sample in question was CD4+ or CD8+ T cells sorted from blood, obtained in a trial of the OX40 agonist ivuxolimab. This CDR3 is CASKTVVSDTQYF. In DNA, the CDR3 is TGCGCCAGCAAGACAGTTGTTTCAGATACGCAGTATTTT.